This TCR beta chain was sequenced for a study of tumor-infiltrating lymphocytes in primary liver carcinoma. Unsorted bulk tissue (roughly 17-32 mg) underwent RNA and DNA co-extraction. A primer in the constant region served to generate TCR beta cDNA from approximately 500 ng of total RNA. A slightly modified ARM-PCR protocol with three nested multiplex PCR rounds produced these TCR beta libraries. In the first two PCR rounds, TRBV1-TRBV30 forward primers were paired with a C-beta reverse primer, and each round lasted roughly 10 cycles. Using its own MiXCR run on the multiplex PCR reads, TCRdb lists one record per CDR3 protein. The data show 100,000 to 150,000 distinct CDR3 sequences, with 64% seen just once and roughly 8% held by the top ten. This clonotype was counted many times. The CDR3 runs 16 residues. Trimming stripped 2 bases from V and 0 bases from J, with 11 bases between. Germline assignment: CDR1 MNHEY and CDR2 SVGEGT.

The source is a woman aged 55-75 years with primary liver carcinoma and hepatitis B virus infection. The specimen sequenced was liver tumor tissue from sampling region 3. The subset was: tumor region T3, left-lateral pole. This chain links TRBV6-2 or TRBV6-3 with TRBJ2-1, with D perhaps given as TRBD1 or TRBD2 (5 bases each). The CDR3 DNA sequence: TGTGCCAGCAGTTACCGGGGCGCGAGCTCCTACAATGAGCAGTTCTTC. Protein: CASSYRGASSYNEQFF.